The count of the clone carrying this T cell receptor (beta chain) is one. This record belongs to a study of cytotoxic CD8 clonotypes in ibrutinib-treated CLL. Per germline, CDR1 GTSNPN and CDR2 SVGIG (reference sequence). The V gene end was trimmed by 1 base and the J gene end by 5 bases; junction bases not matched to a gene: 18. This CDR3 region has 19 residues. Sequenced by immunoSEQ multiplex PCR; TCRdb stores in-frame clones only, minus some. The data hold fewer than 90,000 clones, with roughly two thirds observed a single time. Sequenced here: PBMCs, sampled after 12 months of ibrutinib treatment. The V and J genes are TRBV30 and TRBJ2-3, with TRBD2 matching over 10 bases. This receptor was identified in a human donor with chronic lymphocytic leukemia. Here the CDR3 DNA reads TGTGCCTGGAGTGGGGGGACAGCCGCGCCTAGCGGGGGAGTAGATACGCAGTATTTT. Its translation is CAWSGGTAAPSGGVDTQYF.